One sample yielded the 30 T cell receptor beta chains listed below, sequenced in a study of T cells expressing NK-cell markers (dated by TCRdb to the early 2020s). The library relied on 5' RACE. Sequencing relied on an Illumina HiSeq 2000. The reads, reprocessed by TCRdb, yield one row per CDR3 protein sequence and no DNA. The sample's own table lists some 410,000 distinct CDR3 sequences. The ten largest clones represent approximately 7% of the sample. Sequenced: blood T cells: a sorted CD56 or NKG2C T cell subset, CD4+ or CD8+ T cells, or bulk PBMC T cells (not recorded which). The receptors shown here come from a woman between 18 and 69 years old in good health.

This chain uses TRBV18 with TRBJ2-3; no DNA is available, so the TRBD2 call from TCRdb remains unchecked. The CDR3 length is 17 residues. Germline CDR1 KGHSH, CDR2 LQKENI. CDR3 residues: CASSPPLEGRLTDTQYF.

V and J are TRBV12-3 or TRBV12-4 and TRBJ2-3; checking the TCRdb D call of TRBD2 is not possible without DNA. The CDR3 totals 19 residues. CDR3 amino acids: CASSLRQRSGTSDEDTQYF.

The chain recombines TRBV6-5 with TRBJ1-2; TCRdb calls TRBD1, which cannot be checked without DNA. Germline V gives CDR1 MNHEY, CDR2 SVGAGI. The length of the CDR3 is 13 residues. The CDR3 loop reads CASSYQGSRGYTF.

This sequence joins TRBV9 and TRBJ2-1. Germline CDR1 is SGDLS and CDR2 is YYNGEE. The CDR3 spans 15 residues. CDR3 loop: CASSVAPNSYNEQFF.

The chain has TRBV12-3 or TRBV12-4 and TRBJ1-6; absent DNA, TCRdb's TRBD1 call cannot be checked. The CDR3 has 17 residues. CDR3 sequence: CASSPWTGSSYNSPLHF.

The rearrangement joins TRBV29-1 to TRBJ2-1; the D call from TCRdb, TRBD1, cannot be confirmed without DNA. CDR3 length: 12 amino acids. CDR1 is SQVTM and CDR2 is ANQGSEA in the germline V gene. The CDR3 sequence: CSVEQGNNEQFF.

The genes are TRBV7-3 and TRBJ2-1; lacking DNA, the TRBD1 call made by TCRdb goes unchecked. This CDR3 comprises 16 residues. The V gene's germline CDR1 is SGHTA and CDR2 FQGTGA. The CDR3 region is CASSTTTGVSYNEQFF.

This chain uses TRBV10-1 with TRBJ2-5; absent DNA, TCRdb's TRBD2 call cannot be checked. The germline V gene encodes CDR1 WNHNN and CDR2 SYGVQD (reference sequence). The CDR3 totals 16 residues. The CDR3: CASSENTSGGQETQYF.

V gene TRBV4-3 combines with J gene TRBJ2-3; TCRdb reports TRBD1, a call that lacks DNA to check it against. The CDR3 length is 16 residues. The germline CDR1 and CDR2 sequences are LGHNA and YSLEER. CDR3 sequence: CASSQGTDSSTDTQYF.

The chain has TRBV29-1 and TRBJ2-2; without DNA, the TCRdb call of TRBD1 cannot be checked. The CDR3 has 17 amino acids. CDR1 is SQVTM, CDR2 ANQGSEA, per germline. This CDR3 is CSVAGTGDTPNTGELFF.

This rearrangement joins TRBV12-3 or TRBV12-4 to TRBJ2-1; TCRdb gives TRBD1 as the D gene, but with no DNA this cannot be confirmed. CDR3 length: 16 amino acids. CDR3 amino acids: CASVTGTPSSYNEQFF.

V gene TRBV6-7 combines with J gene TRBJ1-5. TRBV6-7 carries the ORF label, with uncertain function. The CDR3 extends over 12 amino acids. The CDR3 loop is CASTTGHQPQHF.

The chain couples TRBV3-1 to TRBJ2-7; TCRdb selects TRBD2, and the lack of DNA leaves this call unchecked. Germline CDR1 is LGHDT and CDR2 is YNNKEL (reference sequence). This CDR3 spans 14 amino acids. The CDR3 reads CASSQVAGAYEQYF.

The J gene is TRBJ2-1, the V gene TRBV6-5; no DNA is available, so the TRBD2 call from TCRdb remains unchecked. CDR3 length equals 12 residues. Germline V gene sequence: CDR1 MNHEY, CDR2 SVGAGI. The CDR3 sequence is CASTPPDNEQFF.

The gene calls are TRBV29-1 and TRBJ2-1; no DNA is available, so the TRBD2 call from TCRdb remains unchecked. The CDR3 runs to 12 residues. Germline values: CDR1 SQVTM, CDR2 ANQGSEA. CDR3 loop: CSVARGVGEQFF.

The CDR3 protein is CASSHRGGGHTDTQYF. This chain joins TRBV4-3 and TRBJ2-3; as DNA is missing, the TRBD1 call by TCRdb cannot be tested. The germline gives CDR1 LGHNA, CDR2 YSLEER. The CDR3 sequence is 16 residues long.

This rearrangement joins TRBV2 to TRBJ2-1; TCRdb gives TRBD1 as the D gene, but with no DNA this cannot be confirmed. The CDR3 loop spans 13 amino acids. Germline V gene data show CDR1 as SNHLY and CDR2 as FYNNEI. CDR3 residues: CASSERGSQGQFF.

This chain uses TRBV19 with TRBJ2-1; TCRdb names TRBD2, which stays unverified in the absence of DNA. The CDR3 has 15 amino acids. Germline CDR1 is LNHDA and CDR2 is SQIVND (reference sequence). The CDR3 protein is CASTQPAGVVGEQFF.

This chain joins TRBV4-2 and TRBJ1-1; TCRdb proposes TRBD1, but this gene call is untestable without DNA. Germline CDR1 LGHNA, CDR2 YNFKEQ. This CDR3 comprises 15 residues. The CDR3 spells CASSQETGSGTEAFF.

V and J are TRBV5-6 and TRBJ1-5; lacking DNA, the TRBD1 call made by TCRdb goes unchecked. The CDR3 is 15 amino acids. From germline, CDR1 is SGHDT and CDR2 YYEEEE. CDR3 sequence: CASSTYAPGAQPQHF.

The chain recombines TRBV18 with TRBJ1-1. Looked up from germline, CDR1 is KGHSH and CDR2 is LQKENI. The CDR3 is 14 amino acids. The CDR3 here is CASFTLGGREEAFF.

The genes are TRBV5-1 and TRBJ1-2; TCRdb gives TRBD1 as the D gene, but with no DNA this cannot be confirmed. The length of the CDR3 is 14 residues. CDR1 is SGHRS, CDR2 YFSETQ, per germline. CDR3 loop: CASSLVTGTHGYTF.

V is TRBV7-2 and J is TRBJ2-4; the TCRdb D gene call, TRBD1, has no DNA to confirm it. This CDR3 is 17 amino acids long. Germline V gives CDR1 SGHTA, CDR2 FQGNSA. The CDR3 reads CASSFRTGWEEGNIQYF.

The chain employs TRBV20-1 and TRBJ2-1; the TCRdb D gene call, TRBD2, has no DNA to confirm it. In germline, CDR1 is DFQATT, CDR2 SNEGSKA (reference sequence). CDR3 length equals 12 residues. CDR3 loop: CSAFQREGEQFF.

This chain uses TRBV25-1 with TRBJ2-2; absent DNA, TCRdb's TRBD1 call cannot be checked. The CDR3 length is 13 residues. Germline V gene lookup returns CDR1 MGHDK and CDR2 SYGVNS. The CDR3: CASLDSHTGELFF.

The chain carries TRBV12-3 or TRBV12-4 and TRBJ1-5. The CDR3 runs to 13 residues. CDR3 in amino acids: CASRYAGNQPQHF.

The chain joins TRBV6-1 to TRBJ2-3; absent DNA, TCRdb's TRBD2 call cannot be checked. Looked up from germline, CDR1 is MNHNS and CDR2 is SASEGT. The CDR3 consists of 15 residues. CDR3 residues: CATKRDRALTDTQYF.

This CDR3 is CASSQGTVYSNQPQHF. The gene calls are TRBV4-1 and TRBJ1-5; without DNA, the TCRdb call of TRBD1 cannot be checked. Looked up from germline, CDR1 is MGHRA and CDR2 is YSYEKL. This CDR3 comprises 16 residues.

The V and J genes are TRBV4-3 and TRBJ2-5; TCRdb's D call of TRBD2 is untestable without DNA. The CDR3 sequence is 16 residues long. Germline-derived CDR1 and CDR2 are LGHNA and YSLEER. CDR3 region: CASSQRIAGHQETQYF.

The V and J genes are TRBV20-1 and TRBJ1-5. Germline CDR1 DFQATT, CDR2 SNEGSKA (reference sequence). The CDR3 loop spans 14 amino acids. The CDR3 is CSARASTGAQPQHF.